The 10 T cell receptor beta chains below were found in one sample sequenced in a study of human T cells and chemical hapten exposure (dated by TCRdb to the early 2020s). Taken with the paper, the label for time point translates to: healthy volunteer bleed at 6 weeks. Total RNA was extracted from unfractionated whole blood collected in Tempus Blood RNA tubes. Libraries were prepared through RACE. The sequencer was a NextSeq 500. The public reads were reprocessed in TCRdb via fastp at Q25 and MiXCR, keeping in-frame beta chains. Each CDR3 protein appears once, grouped with its most common genes and DNA. This sample is represented by around 65,000 distinct CDR3 sequences; around 6.3% of them were singletons. The ten largest clones add up to 3% to 3.5% of the sample. Specimen: whole blood. The receptors originated from a female donor in good health. Some clones in this sample may be carry-over from other donors' samples.

The V gene is TRBV5-4, the J gene TRBJ1-5, with TRBD1 identical over 8 bases. In germline, CDR1 is SGHNT, CDR2 YYREEE (reference sequence). V lost 4 bases, J lost 1 base, and 1 base stayed unmatched. The CDR3 spans 14 residues. CDR3 amino acids: CASSTGGSNQPQHF. The CDR3 nucleotides read TGTGCCAGCAGCACAGGGGGAAGCAATCAGCCCCAGCATTTT.

Regarding this clonotype: One end of the junction is discordant with germline, which a read error may explain. For the CDR3, the DNA is TGCGCCAGCAGCTTGGCCTGGCAGGGTACTGAAGCTCTCTTT. The encoded protein is CASSLAWQGTEALF. This sequence joins TRBV5-1 and TRBJ1-1, with D possibly TRBD1 on 5 matching bases. From germline, CDR1 is SGHRS and CDR2 YFSETQ. The CDR3 has 14 amino acids.

This clonotype was detected many times. The chain is built from TRBV24-1 and TRBJ2-1; a weak D match, TRBD2 (5 bases). Looked up from germline, CDR1 is KGHDR and CDR2 is SFDVKD. V dropped 4 bases and J dropped 7 bases, with 7 bases sitting between them. This CDR3 spans 12 amino acids. In DNA form, the CDR3 reads TGTGCCACCAGTGAGTCGGGGAATGAGCAGTTCTTC. It translates to CATSESGNEQFF.

This clonotype was seen only a few times. The chain has TRBV15 and TRBJ1-1; TRBD1 agrees at 7 bases. This CDR3 comprises 14 residues. Germline V CDR1 and CDR2: LNHNV, YYDKDF (reference sequence). The J segment lost 2 bases and the V segment lost 1 base, leaving 1 base of the junction unmatched. CDR3 nucleotide sequence: TGTGCCACCAGCAGAGGGGACAGAAACACTGAAGCTTTCTTT. Its protein product is CATSRGDRNTEAFF.

This rearrangement joins TRBV15 to TRBJ2-2, with TRBD1 as a possible D gene (6 bases). Looked up from germline, CDR1 is LNHNV and CDR2 is YYDKDF (reference sequence). Trimming removed 5 bases from V and 5 bases from J, with 21 bases in between. This CDR3 region has 17 residues. DNA for the CDR3: TGTGCCACCAGCGCAGGGGATACAGGGATTGTGACCGGGGAGCTGTTTTTT. Translating gives CATSAGDTGIVTGELFF.

This sequence joins TRBV28 and TRBJ2-3; D unresolved. V dropped 6 bases and J dropped 4 bases, with 14 bases sitting between them. This CDR3 is built from 14 residues. The germline V gene encodes CDR1 MDHEN and CDR2 SYDVKM. In DNA, the CDR3 is TGTGCCAGCAGAAGAACCCGGCTCCCAGATACGCAGTATTTT. Translating gives CASRRTRLPDTQYF. Supplemented by reference TRBV28 and TRBJ2-3, the full variable domain reads DVKVTQSSRYLVKRTGEKVFLECVQDMDHENMFWYRQDPGLGLRLIYFSYDVKMKEKGDIPEGYSVSREKKERFSLILESASTNQTSMYLCASRRTRLPDTQYFGPGTRLTVL.

This clonotype was counted between two and nine times. This sequence joins TRBV6-5 and TRBJ2-5; possibly TRBD1 for D (5 bases). Trimming removed 7 bases from V and 5 bases from J, with 17 bases in between. The CDR3 has 14 amino acids. Germline V gene lookup returns CDR1 MNHEY and CDR2 SVGAGI. CDR3 residues: CASTHYRTRETQYF. The CDR3, as DNA: TGTGCCAGCACCCACTACCGGACAAGGGAGACCCAGTACTTC.

This clonotype was counted only a few times. The chain recombines TRBV7-8 with TRBJ1-5; D might be TRBD1 (6 bases). The CDR3 contains 15 residues. Germline values: CDR1 SGHVS, CDR2 FQNEAQ. V shed 4 bases and J shed 2 bases, with 12 bases lying between them. This CDR3 reads CASSSTGSGNQPQHF. The CDR3 DNA sequence: TGTGCCAGCAGCTCAACAGGGTCGGGCAATCAGCCCCAGCATTTT. Combining the CDR3 with reference TRBV7-8 and TRBJ1-5 gives the whole variable domain GAGVSQSPRYKVAKRGQDVALRCDPISGHVSLFWYQQALGQGPEFLTYFQNEAQLDKSGLPSDRFFAERPEGSVSTLKIQRTQQEDSAVYLCASSSTGSGNQPQHFGDGTRLSIL.

This clonotype appeared a few times. The chain is built from TRBV2 and TRBJ1-5, with D possibly matching TRBD1 (6 bases). V was cut by 2 bases and J by 1 base, with 6 bases left in between. In germline, CDR1 is SNHLY, CDR2 FYNNEI. The CDR3 consists of 14 residues. DNA for the CDR3: TGTGCCAGCAGTGAAAGGGGGAGCAATCAGCCCCAGCATTTT. It translates to CASSERGSNQPQHF.

This clonotype was seen at least ten times. The V and J genes are TRBV29-1 and TRBJ1-1, with D hard to call. The length of the CDR3 is 12 residues. Per the germline V gene, CDR1 is SQVTM and CDR2 is ANQGSEA. V was trimmed by 4 bases and J by 7 bases, leaving 13 bases between them. The CDR3 DNA follows: TGCAGCGTTGTTGGGATTCCGGGTGAAGCTTTCTTT. Translating gives CSVVGIPGEAFF.